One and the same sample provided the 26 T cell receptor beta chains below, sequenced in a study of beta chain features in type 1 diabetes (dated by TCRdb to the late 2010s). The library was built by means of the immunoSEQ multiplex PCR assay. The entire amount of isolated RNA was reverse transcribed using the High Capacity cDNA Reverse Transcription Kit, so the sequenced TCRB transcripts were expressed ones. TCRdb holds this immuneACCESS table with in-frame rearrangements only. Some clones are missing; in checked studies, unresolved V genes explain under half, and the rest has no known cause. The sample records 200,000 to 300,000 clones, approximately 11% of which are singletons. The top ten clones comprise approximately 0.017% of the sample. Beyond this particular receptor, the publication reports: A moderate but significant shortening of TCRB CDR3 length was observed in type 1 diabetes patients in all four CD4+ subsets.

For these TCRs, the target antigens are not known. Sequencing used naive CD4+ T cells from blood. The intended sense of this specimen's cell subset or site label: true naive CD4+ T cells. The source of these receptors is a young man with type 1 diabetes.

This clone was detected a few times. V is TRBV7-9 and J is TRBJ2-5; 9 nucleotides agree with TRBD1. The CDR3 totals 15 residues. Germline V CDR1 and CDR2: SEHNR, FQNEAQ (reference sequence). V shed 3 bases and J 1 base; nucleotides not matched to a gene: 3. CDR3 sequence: CASSLGTGSQETQYF. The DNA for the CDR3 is TGTGCCAGCAGCTTGGGGACAGGGAGCCAAGAGACCCAGTACTTC.

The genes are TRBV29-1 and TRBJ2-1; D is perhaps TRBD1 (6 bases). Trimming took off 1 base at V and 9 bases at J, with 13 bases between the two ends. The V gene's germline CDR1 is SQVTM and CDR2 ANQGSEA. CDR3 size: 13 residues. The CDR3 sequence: CSVEVVGAGEQFF. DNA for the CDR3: TGCAGCGTTGAAGTGGTGGGGGCAGGTGAGCAGTTCTTC.

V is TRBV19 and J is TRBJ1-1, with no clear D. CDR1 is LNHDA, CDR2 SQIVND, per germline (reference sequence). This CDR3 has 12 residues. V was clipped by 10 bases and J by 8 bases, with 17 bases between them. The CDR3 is CAIVGPLREAFF. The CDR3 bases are TGTGCCATCGTCGGTCCGCTCCGGGAAGCTTTCTTT.

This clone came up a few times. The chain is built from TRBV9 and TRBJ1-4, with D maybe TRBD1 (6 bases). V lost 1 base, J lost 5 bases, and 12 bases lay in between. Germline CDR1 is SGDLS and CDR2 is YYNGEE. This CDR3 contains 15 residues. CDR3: CASSVTGRENEKLFF. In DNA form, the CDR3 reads TGTGCCAGCAGCGTAACAGGGCGAGAGAATGAAAAACTGTTTTTT. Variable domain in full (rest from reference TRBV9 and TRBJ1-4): DSGVTQTPKHLITATGQRVTLRCSPRSGDLSVYWYQQSLDQGLQFLIQYYNGEERAKGNILERFSAQQFPDLHSELNLSSLELGDSALYFCASSVTGRENEKLFFGSGTQLSVL.

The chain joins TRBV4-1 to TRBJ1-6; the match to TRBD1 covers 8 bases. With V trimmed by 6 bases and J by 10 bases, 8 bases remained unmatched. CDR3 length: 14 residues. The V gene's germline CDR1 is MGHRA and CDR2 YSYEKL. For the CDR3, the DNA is TGCGCCAGCAGAAGAGGGACAGGACGATCACCCCTCCACTTT. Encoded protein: CASRRGTGRSPLHF.

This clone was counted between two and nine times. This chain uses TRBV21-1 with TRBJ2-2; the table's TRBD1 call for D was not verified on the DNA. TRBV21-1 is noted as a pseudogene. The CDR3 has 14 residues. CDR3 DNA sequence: TGTGCCAGCAGGGGACAGAGTCCTACCGGGGAGCTGTTTTTT. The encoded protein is CASRGQSPTGELFF.

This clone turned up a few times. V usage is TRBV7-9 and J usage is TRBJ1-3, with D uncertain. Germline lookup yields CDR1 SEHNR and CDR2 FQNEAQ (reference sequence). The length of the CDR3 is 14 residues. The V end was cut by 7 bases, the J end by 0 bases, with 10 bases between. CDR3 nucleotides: TGTGCCAGCACCCTTATCAGCTCTGGAAACACCATATATTTT. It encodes CASTLISSGNTIYF. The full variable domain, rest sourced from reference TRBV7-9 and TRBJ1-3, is DTGVSQNPRHKITKRGQNVTFRCDPISEHNRLYWYRQTLGQGPEFLTYFQNEAQLEKSRLLSDRFSAERPKGSFSTLEIQRTEQGDSAMYLCASTLISSGNTIYFGEGSWLTVV.

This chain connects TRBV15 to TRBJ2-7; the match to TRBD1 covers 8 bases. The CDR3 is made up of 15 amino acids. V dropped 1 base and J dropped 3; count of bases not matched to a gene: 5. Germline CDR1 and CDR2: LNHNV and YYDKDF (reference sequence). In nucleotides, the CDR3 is TGTGCCACCAGCAGAGTCGACAGGGGAAACTACGAGCAGTACTTC. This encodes CATSRVDRGNYEQYF.

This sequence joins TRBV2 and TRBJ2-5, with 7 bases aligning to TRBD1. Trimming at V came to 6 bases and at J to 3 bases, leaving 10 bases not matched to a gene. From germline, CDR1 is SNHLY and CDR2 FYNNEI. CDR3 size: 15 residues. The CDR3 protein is CASRANSGGKETQYF. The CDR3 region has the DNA TGTGCCAGCAGGGCCAATTCAGGGGGAAAAGAGACCCAGTACTTC.

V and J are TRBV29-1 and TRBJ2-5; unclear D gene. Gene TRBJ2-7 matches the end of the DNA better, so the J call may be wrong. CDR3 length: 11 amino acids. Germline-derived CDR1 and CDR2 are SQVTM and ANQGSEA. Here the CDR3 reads CSVLVSYEQYF. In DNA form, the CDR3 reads TGCAGCGTTTTAGTCTCCTACGAGCAGTACTTC.

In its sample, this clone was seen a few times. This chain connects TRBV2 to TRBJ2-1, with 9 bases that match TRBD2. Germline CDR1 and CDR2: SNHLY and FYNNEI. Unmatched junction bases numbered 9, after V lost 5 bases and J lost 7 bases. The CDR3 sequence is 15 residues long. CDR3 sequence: CASSLGASGVNEQFF. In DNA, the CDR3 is TGTGCCAGCAGTCTGGGGGCTAGCGGGGTGAATGAGCAGTTCTTC.

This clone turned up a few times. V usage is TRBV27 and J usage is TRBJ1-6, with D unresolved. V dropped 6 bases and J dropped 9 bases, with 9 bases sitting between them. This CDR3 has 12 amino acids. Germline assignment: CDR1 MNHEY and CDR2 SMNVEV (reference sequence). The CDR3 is CASSLEGSPLHF. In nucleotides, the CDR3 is TGTGCCAGCAGCCTGGAGGGTTCACCCCTCCACTTT.

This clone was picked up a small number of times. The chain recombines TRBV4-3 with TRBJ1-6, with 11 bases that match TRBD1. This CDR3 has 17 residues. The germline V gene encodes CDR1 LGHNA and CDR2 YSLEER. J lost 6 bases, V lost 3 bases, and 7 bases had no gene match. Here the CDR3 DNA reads TGCGCCAGCAGCCACCCCCCGGGACAGGGGGTTAATTCACCCCTCCACTTT. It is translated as CASSHPPGQGVNSPLHF.

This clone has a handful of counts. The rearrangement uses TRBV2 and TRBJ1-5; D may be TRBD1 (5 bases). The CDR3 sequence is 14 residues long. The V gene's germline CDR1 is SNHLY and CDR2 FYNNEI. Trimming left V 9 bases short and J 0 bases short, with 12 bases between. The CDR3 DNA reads TGTGCCAGTGGACATGGGGCTAGCAATCAGCCCCAGCATTTT. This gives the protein CASGHGASNQPQHF. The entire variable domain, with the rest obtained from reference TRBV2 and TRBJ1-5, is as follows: EPEVTQTPSHQVTQMGQEVILRCVPISNHLYFYWYRQILGQKVEFLVSFYNNEISEKSEIFDDQFSVERPDGSNFTLKIRSTKLEDSAMYFCASGHGASNQPQHFGDGTRLSIL.

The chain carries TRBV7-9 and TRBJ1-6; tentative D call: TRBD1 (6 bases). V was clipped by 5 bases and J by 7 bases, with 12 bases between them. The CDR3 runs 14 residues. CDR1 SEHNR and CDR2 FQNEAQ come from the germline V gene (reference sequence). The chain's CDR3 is CASSPGTQNSPLHF. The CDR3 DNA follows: TGTGCCAGCAGCCCCGGGACACAAAATTCACCCCTCCACTTT.

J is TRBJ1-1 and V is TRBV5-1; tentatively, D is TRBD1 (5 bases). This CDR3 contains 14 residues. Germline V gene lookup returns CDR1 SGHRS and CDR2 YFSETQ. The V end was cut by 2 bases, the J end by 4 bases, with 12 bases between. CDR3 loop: CASSLGASGTEAFF. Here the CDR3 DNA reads TGCGCCAGCAGCTTAGGGGCATCGGGCACTGAAGCTTTCTTT.

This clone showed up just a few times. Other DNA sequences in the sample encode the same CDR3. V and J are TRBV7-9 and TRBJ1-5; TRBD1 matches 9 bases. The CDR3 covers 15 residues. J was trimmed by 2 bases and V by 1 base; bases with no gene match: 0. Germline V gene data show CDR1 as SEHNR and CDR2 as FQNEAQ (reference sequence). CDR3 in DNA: TGTGCCAGCAGCTTAGGGACAGGGGGCAATCAGCCCCAGCATTTT. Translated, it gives CASSLGTGGNQPQHF.

The chain's CDR3 is CASSLGHETLNYGYTF. The CDR3 DNA reads as TGTGCCAGCAGCTTAGGGCATGAGACACTTAACTATGGCTACACCTTC. The V call is TRBV7-9, the J call TRBJ1-2, with D unresolved. Germline lookup yields CDR1 SEHNR and CDR2 FQNEAQ (reference sequence). This CDR3 region has 16 residues. Trimming removed 1 base from V and 1 base from J, with 13 bases in between.

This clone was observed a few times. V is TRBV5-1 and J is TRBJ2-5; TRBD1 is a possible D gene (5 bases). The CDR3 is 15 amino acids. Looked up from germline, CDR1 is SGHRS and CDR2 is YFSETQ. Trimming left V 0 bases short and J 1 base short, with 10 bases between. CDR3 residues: CASSLASQGQETQYF. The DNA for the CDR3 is TGCGCCAGCAGCTTGGCCTCCCAGGGCCAAGAGACCCAGTACTTC.

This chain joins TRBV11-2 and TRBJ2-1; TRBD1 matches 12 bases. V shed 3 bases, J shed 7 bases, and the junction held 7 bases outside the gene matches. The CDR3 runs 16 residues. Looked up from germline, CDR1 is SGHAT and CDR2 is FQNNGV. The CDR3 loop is CASSFPGQGARNEQFF. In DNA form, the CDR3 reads TGTGCCAGCAGCTTCCCGGGACAGGGGGCGCGTAATGAGCAGTTCTTC.

CDR3 nucleotide sequence: TGCAGCGTTACATCGCTTTATGTGAACACTGAAGCTTTCTTT. Encoded protein: CSVTSLYVNTEAFF. The chain couples TRBV29-1 to TRBJ1-1; D is ambiguous. CDR1 is SQVTM, CDR2 ANQGSEA, per germline. This CDR3 has 14 amino acids. Trimming removed 5 bases at V and 0 bases at J, with 13 bases between.

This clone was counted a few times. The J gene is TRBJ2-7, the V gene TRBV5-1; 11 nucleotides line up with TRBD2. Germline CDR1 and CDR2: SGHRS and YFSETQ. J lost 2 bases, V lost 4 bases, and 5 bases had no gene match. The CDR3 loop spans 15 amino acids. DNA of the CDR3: TGCGCCAGCAGCATGGGGACTAGCGGACCCTACGAGCAGTACTTC. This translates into CASSMGTSGPYEQYF.

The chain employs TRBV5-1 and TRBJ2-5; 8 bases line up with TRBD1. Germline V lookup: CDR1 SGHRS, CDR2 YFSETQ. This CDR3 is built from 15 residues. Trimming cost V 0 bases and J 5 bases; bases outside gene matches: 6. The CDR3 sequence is CASSLDGQGRETQYF. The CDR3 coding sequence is TGCGCCAGCAGCTTGGACGGACAGGGTCGGGAGACCCAGTACTTC.

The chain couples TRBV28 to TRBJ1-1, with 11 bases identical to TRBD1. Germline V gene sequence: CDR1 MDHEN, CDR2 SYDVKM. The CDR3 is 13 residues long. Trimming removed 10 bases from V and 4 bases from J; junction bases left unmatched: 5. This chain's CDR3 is CATDRGRGTEAFF. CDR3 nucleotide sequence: TGTGCCACGGACAGGGGGCGAGGCACTGAAGCTTTCTTT.

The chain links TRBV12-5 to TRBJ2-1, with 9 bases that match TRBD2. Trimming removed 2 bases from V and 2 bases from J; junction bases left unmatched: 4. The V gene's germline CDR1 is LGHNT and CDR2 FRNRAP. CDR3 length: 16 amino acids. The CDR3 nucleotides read TGTGCTAGTGGTTTGTTAGCGGGGGACACCTACAATGAGCAGTTCTTC. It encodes CASGLLAGDTYNEQFF.

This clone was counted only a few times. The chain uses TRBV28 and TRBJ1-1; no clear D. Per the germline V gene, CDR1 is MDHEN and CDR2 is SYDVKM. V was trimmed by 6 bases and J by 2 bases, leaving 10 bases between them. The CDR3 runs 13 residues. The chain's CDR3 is CASRGGGNTEAFF. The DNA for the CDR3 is TGTGCCAGCAGGGGTGGCGGCAACACTGAAGCTTTCTTT.